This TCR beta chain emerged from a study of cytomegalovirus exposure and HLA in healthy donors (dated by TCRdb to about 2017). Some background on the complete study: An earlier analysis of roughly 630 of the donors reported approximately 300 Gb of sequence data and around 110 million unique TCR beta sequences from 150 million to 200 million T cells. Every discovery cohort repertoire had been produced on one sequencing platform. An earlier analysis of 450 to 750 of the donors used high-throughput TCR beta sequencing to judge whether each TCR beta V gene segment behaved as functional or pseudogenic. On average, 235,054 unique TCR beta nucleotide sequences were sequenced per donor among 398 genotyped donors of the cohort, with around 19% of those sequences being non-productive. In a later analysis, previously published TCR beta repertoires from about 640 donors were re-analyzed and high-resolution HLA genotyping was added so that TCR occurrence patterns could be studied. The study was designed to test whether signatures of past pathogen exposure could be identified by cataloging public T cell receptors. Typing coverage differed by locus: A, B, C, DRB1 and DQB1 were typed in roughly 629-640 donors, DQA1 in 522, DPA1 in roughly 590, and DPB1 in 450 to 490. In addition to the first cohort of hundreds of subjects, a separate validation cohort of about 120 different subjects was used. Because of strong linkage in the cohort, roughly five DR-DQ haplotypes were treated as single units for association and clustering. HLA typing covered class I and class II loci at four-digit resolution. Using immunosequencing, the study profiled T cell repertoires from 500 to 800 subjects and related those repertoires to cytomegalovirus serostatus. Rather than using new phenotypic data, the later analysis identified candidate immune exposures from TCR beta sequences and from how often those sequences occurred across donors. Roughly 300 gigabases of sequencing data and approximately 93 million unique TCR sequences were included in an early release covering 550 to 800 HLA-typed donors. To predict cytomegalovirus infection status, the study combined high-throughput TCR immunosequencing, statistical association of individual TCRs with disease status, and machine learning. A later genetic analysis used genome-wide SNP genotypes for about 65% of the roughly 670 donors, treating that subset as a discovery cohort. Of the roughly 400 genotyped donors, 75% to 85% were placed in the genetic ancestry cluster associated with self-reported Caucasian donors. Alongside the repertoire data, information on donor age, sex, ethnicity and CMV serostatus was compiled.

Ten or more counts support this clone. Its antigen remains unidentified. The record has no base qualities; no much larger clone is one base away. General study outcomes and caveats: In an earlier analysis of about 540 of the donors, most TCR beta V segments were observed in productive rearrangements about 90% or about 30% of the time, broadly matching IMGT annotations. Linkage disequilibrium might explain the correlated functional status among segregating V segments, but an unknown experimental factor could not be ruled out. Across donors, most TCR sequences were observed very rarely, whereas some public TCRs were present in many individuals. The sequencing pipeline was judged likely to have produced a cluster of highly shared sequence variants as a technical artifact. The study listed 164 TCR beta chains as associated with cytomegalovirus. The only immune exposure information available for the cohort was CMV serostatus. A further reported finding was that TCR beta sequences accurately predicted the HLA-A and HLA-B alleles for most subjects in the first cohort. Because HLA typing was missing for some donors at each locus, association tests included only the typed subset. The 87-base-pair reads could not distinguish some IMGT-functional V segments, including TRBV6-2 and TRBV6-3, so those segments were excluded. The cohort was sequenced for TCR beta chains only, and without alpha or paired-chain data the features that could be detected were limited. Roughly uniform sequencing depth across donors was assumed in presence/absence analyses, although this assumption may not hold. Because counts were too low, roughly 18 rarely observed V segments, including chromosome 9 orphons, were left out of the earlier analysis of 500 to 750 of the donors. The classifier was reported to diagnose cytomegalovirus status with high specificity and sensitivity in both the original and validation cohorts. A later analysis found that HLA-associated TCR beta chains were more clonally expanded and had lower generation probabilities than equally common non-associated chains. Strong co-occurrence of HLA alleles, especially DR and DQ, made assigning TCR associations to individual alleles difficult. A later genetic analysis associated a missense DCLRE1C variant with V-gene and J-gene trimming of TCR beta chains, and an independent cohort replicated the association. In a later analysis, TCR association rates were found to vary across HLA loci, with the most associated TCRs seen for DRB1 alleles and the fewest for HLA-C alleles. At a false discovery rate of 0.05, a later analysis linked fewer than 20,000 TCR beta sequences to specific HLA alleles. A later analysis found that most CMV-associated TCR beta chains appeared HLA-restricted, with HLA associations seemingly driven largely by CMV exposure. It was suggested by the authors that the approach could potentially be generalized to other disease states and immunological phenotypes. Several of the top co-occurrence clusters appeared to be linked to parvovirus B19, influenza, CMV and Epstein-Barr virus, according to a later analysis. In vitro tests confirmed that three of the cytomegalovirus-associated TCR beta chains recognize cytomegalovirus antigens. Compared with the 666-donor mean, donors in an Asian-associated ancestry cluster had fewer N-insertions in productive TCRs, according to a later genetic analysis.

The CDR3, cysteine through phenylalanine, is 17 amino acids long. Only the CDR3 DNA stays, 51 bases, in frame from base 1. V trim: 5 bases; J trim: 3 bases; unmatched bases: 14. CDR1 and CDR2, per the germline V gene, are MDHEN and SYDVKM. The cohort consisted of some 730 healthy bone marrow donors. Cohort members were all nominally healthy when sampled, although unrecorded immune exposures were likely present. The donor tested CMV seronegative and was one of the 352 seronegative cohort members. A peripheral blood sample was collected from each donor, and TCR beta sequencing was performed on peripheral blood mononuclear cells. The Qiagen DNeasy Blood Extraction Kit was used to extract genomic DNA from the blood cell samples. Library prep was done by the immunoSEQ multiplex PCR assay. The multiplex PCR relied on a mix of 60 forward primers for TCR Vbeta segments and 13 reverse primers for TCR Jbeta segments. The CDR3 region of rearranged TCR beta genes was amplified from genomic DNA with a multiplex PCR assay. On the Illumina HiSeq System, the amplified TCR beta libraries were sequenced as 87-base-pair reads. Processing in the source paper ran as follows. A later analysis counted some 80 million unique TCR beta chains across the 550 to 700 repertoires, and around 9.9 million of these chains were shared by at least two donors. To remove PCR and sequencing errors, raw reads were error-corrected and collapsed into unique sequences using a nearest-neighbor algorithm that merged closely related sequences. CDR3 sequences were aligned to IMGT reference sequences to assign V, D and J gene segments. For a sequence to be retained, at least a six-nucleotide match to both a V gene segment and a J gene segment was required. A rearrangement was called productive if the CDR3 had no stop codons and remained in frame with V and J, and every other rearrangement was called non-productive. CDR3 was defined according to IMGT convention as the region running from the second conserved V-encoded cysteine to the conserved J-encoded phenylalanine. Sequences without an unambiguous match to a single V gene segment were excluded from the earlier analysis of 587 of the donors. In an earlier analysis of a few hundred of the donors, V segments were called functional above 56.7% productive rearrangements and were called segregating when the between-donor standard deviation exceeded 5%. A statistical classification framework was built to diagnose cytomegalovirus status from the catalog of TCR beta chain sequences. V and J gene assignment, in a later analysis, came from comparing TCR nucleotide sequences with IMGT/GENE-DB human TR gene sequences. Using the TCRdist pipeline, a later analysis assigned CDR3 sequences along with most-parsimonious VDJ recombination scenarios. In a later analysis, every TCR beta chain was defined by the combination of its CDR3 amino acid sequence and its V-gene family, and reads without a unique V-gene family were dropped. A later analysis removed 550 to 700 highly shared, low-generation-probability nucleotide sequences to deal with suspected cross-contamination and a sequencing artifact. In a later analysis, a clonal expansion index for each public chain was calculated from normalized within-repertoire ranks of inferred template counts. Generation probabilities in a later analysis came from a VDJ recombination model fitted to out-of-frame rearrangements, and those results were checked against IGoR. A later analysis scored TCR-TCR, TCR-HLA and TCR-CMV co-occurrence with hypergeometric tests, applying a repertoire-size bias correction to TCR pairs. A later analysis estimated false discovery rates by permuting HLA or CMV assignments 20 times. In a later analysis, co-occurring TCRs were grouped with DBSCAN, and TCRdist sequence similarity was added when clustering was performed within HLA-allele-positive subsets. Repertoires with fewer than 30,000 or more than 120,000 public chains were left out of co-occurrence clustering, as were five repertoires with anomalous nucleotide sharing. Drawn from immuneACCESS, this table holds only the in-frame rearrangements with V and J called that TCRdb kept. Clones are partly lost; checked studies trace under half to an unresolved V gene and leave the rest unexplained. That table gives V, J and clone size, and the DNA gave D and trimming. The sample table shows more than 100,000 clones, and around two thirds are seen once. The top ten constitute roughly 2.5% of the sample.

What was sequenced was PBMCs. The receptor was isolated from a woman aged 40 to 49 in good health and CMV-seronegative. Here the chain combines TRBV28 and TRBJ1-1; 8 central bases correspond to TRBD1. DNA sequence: TGTGCCAGCAGTCCCTTTACACTCCGGACAGGGCACACTGAAGCTTTCTTT. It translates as CASSPFTLRTGHTEAFF.